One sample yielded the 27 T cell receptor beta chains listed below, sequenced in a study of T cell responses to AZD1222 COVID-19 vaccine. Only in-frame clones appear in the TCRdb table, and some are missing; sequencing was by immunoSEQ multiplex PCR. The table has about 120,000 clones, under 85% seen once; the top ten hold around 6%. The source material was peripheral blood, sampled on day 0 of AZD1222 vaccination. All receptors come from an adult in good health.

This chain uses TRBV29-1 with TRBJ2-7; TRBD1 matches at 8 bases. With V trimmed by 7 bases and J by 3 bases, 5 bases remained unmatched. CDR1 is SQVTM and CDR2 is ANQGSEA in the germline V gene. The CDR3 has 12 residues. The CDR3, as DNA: TGCAGCGCTCGGACAGGGATCTACGAGCAGTACTTC. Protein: CSARTGIYEQYF.

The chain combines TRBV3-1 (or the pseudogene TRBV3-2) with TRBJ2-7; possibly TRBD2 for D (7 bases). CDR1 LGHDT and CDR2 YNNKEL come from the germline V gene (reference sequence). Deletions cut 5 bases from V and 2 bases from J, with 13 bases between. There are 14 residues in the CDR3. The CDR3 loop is CASSGGAPPYEQYF. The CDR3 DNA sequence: TGTGCCAGCAGCGGGGGGGCCCCCCCCTACGAGCAGTACTTC.

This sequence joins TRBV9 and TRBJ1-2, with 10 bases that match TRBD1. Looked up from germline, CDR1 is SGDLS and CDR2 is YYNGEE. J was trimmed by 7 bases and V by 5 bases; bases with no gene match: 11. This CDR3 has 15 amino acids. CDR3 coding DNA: TGTGCCAGCAGTGGGAAGACAGGGGGCGTAGGTGGCTACACCTTC. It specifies CASSGKTGGVGGYTF.

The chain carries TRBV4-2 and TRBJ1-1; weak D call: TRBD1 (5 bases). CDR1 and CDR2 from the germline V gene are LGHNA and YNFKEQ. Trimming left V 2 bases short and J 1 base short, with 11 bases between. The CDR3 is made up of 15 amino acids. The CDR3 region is CASSQQGRGNTEAFF. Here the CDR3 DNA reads TGTGCCAGCAGCCAACAGGGACGGGGGAACACTGAAGCTTTCTTT.

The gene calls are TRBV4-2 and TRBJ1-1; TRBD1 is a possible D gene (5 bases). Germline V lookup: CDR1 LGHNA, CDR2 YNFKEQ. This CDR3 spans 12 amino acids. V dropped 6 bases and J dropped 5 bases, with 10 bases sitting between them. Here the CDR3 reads CASRGPGTEAFF. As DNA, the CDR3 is TGTGCCAGCAGGGGACCGGGGACTGAAGCTTTCTTT.

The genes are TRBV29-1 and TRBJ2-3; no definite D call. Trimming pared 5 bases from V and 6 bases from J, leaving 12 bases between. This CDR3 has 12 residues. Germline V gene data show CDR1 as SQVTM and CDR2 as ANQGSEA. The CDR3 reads CSVSRQTDTQYF. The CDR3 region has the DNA TGCAGCGTTTCCAGACAAACCGATACGCAGTATTTT.

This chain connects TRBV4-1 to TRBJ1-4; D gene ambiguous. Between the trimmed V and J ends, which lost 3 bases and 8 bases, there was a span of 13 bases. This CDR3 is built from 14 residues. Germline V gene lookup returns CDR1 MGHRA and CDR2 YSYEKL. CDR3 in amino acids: CASSQTPFREKLFF. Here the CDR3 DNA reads TGCGCCAGCAGCCAGACTCCCTTTCGAGAAAAACTGTTTTTT.

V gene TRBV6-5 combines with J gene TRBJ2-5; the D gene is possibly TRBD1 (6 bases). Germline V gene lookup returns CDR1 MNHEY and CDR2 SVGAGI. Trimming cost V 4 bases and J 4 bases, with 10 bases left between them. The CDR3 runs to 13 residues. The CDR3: CASSSQGPETQYF. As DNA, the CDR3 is TGTGCCAGCAGTTCACAGGGTCCAGAGACCCAGTACTTC.

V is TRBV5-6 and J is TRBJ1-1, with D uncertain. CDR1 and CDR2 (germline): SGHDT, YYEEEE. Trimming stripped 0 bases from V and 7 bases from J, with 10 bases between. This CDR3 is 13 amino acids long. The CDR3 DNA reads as TGTGCCAGCAGCTTGGCGCTCCGGGGTGAAGCTTTCTTT. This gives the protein CASSLALRGEAFF. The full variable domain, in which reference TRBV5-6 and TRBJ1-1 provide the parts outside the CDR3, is DAGVTQSPTHLIKTRGQQVTLRCSPKSGHDTVSWYQQALGQGPQFIFQYYEEEERQRGNFPDRFSGHQFPNYSSELNVNALLLGDSALYLCASSLALRGEAFFGQGTRLTVV.

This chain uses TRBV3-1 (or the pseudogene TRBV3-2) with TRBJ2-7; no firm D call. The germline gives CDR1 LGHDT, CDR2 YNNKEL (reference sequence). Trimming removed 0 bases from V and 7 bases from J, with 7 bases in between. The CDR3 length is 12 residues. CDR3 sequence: CASSQELGEQYF. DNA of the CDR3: TGTGCCAGCAGCCAAGAATTGGGGGAGCAGTACTTC.

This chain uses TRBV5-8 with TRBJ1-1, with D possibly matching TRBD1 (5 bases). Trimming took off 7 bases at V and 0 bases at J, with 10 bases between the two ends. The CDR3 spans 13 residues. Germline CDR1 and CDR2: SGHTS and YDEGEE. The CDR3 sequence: CASGRGVNTEAFF. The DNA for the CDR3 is TGTGCCAGCGGGAGGGGCGTGAACACTGAAGCTTTCTTT.

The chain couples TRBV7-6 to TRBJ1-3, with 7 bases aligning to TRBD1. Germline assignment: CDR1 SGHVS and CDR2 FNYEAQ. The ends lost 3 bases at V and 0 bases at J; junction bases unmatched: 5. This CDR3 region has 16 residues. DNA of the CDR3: TGTGCCAGCAGCTTGGGGACAGCAGACTCTGGAAACACCATATATTTT. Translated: CASSLGTADSGNTIYF.

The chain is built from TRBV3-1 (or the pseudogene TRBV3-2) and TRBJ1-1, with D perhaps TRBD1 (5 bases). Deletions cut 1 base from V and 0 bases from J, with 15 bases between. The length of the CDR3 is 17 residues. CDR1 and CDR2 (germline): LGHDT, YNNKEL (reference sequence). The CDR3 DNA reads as TGTGCCAGCAGCCAAGGCTCCAGGGAGCCTATGAACACTGAAGCTTTCTTT. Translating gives CASSQGSREPMNTEAFF.

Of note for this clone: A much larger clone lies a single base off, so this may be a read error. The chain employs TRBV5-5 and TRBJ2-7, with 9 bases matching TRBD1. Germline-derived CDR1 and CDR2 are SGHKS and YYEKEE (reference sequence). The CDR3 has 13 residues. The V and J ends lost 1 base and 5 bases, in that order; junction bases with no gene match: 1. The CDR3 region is CASSLTGGHEQYF. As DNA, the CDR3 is TGTGCCAGCAGCTTGACAGGGGGCCACGAGCAGTACTTC.

The CDR3, as DNA: TGTGCCAGCAGCGGACCGAACACTGAAGCTTTCTTT. Translating it yields CASSGPNTEAFF. The V and J genes are TRBV6-5 and TRBJ1-1; D is ambiguous. Trimming took off 6 bases at V and 1 base at J, with 6 bases between the two ends. CDR1 is MNHEY and CDR2 is SVGAGI in the germline V gene. This CDR3 comprises 12 residues.

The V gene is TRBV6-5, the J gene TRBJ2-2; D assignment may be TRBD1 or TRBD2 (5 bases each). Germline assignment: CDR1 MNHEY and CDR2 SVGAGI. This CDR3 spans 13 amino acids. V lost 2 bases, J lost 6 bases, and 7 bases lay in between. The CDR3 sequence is CASSYGGPGELFF. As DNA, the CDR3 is TGTGCCAGCAGTTACGGGGGTCCCGGGGAGCTGTTTTTT.

In DNA form, the CDR3 reads TGCGCCAGCAGCTTGGAGGGGGCCCACACAGATACGCAGTATTTT. This gives the protein CASSLEGAHTDTQYF. The V gene is TRBV5-1, the J gene TRBJ2-3; 7 nucleotides agree with TRBD1. The CDR3 covers 15 residues. Germline trimming cut 0 bases from V and 2 bases from J; bases unmatched to any gene: 3. From germline, CDR1 is SGHRS and CDR2 YFSETQ.

As DNA, the CDR3 is TGTGCCAGTAGTAATGCCCCTTGGGGATTGAGCACAGATACGCAGTATTTT. As protein: CASSNAPWGLSTDTQYF. The chain links TRBV19 to TRBJ2-3, with unresolved D. Trimming removed 4 bases from V and 0 bases from J, with 17 bases in between. There are 17 residues in the CDR3. The germline V gene has CDR1 LNHDA and CDR2 SQIVND (reference sequence).

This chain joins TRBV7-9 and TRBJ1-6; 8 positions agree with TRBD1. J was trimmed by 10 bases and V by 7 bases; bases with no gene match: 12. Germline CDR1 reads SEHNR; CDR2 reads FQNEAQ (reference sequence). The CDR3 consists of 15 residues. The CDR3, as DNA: TGTGCCAGCACCATGGACGGACAGGGAATGTCACCCCTCCACTTT. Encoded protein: CASTMDGQGMSPLHF.

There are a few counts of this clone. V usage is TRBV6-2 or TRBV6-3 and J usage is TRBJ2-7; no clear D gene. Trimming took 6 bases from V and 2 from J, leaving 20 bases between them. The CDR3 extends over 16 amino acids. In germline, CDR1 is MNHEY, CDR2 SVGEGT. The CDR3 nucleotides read TGTGCCAGCAGCTCCACAGCTCTCCCCGAAGCCTACGAGCAGTACTTC. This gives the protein CASSSTALPEAYEQYF.

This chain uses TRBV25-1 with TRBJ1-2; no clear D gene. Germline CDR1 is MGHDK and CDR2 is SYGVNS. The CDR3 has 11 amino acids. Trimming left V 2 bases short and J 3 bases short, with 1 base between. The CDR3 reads CASSEHYGYTF. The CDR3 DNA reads TGTGCCAGCAGTGAACACTATGGCTACACCTTC.

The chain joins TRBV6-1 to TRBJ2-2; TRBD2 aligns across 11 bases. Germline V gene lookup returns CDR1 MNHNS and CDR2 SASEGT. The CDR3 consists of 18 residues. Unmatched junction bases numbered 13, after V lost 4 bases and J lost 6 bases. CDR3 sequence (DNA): TGTGCCAGCAGTGTAGTTGGTAGCGGGGGGGCCAGTCCCGGGGAGCTGTTTTTT. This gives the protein CASSVVGSGGASPGELFF.

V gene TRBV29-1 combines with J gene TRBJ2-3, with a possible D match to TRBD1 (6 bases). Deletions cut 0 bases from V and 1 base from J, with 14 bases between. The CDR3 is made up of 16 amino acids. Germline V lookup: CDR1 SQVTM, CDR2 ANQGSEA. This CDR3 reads CSVEERRDKGTDTQYF. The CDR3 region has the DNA TGCAGCGTTGAAGAGCGCCGGGACAAAGGCACAGATACGCAGTATTTT.

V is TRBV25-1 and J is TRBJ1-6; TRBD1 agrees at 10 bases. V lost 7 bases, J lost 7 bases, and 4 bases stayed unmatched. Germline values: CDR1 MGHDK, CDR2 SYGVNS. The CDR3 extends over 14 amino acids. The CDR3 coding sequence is TGTGCCAGCAAACCGGGACAGGGGAATTCACCCCTCCACTTT. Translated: CASKPGQGNSPLHF.

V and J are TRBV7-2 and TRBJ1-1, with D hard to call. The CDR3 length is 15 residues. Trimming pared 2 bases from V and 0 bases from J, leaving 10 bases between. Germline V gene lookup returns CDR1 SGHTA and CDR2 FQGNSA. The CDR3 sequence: CASSLWDVLNTEAFF. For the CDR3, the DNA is TGTGCCAGCAGCTTATGGGATGTGCTGAACACTGAAGCTTTCTTT.

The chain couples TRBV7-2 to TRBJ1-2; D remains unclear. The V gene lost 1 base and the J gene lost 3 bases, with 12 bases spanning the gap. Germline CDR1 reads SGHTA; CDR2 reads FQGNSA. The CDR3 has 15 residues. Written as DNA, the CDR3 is TGTGCCAGCAGCTTAGGCATTTTACGCGACTATGGCTACACCTTC. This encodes CASSLGILRDYGYTF.

CDR3 sequence: CASSGRQGRRGSYNEQFF. CDR3 DNA: TGTGCCAGCAGTGGCCGACAGGGGAGGCGGGGGTCCTACAATGAGCAGTTCTTC. The chain joins TRBV6-1 to TRBJ2-1, with a weak D call TRBD1 (8 bases). The V end was cut by 4 bases, the J end by 1 base, with 20 bases between. The CDR3 contains 18 residues. Looked up from germline, CDR1 is MNHNS and CDR2 is SASEGT.